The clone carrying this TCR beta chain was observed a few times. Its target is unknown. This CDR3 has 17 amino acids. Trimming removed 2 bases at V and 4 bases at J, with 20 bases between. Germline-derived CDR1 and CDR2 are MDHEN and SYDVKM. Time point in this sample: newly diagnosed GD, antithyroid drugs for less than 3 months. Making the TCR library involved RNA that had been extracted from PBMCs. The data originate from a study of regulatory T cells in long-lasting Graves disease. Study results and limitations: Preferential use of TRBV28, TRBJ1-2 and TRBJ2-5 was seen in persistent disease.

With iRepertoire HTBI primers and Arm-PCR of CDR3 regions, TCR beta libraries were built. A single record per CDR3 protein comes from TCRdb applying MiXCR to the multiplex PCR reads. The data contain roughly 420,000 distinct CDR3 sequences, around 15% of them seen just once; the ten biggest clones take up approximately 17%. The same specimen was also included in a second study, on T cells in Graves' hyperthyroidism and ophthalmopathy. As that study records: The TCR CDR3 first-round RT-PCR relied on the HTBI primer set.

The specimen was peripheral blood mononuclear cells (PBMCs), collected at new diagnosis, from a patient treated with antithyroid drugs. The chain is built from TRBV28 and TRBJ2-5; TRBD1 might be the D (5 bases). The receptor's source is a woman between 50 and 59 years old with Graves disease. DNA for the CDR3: TGTGCCAGCAGTTTACCGGGTACAGGAACTTGGGGAGAGACCCAGTACTTC. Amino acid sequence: CASSLPGTGTWGETQYF.